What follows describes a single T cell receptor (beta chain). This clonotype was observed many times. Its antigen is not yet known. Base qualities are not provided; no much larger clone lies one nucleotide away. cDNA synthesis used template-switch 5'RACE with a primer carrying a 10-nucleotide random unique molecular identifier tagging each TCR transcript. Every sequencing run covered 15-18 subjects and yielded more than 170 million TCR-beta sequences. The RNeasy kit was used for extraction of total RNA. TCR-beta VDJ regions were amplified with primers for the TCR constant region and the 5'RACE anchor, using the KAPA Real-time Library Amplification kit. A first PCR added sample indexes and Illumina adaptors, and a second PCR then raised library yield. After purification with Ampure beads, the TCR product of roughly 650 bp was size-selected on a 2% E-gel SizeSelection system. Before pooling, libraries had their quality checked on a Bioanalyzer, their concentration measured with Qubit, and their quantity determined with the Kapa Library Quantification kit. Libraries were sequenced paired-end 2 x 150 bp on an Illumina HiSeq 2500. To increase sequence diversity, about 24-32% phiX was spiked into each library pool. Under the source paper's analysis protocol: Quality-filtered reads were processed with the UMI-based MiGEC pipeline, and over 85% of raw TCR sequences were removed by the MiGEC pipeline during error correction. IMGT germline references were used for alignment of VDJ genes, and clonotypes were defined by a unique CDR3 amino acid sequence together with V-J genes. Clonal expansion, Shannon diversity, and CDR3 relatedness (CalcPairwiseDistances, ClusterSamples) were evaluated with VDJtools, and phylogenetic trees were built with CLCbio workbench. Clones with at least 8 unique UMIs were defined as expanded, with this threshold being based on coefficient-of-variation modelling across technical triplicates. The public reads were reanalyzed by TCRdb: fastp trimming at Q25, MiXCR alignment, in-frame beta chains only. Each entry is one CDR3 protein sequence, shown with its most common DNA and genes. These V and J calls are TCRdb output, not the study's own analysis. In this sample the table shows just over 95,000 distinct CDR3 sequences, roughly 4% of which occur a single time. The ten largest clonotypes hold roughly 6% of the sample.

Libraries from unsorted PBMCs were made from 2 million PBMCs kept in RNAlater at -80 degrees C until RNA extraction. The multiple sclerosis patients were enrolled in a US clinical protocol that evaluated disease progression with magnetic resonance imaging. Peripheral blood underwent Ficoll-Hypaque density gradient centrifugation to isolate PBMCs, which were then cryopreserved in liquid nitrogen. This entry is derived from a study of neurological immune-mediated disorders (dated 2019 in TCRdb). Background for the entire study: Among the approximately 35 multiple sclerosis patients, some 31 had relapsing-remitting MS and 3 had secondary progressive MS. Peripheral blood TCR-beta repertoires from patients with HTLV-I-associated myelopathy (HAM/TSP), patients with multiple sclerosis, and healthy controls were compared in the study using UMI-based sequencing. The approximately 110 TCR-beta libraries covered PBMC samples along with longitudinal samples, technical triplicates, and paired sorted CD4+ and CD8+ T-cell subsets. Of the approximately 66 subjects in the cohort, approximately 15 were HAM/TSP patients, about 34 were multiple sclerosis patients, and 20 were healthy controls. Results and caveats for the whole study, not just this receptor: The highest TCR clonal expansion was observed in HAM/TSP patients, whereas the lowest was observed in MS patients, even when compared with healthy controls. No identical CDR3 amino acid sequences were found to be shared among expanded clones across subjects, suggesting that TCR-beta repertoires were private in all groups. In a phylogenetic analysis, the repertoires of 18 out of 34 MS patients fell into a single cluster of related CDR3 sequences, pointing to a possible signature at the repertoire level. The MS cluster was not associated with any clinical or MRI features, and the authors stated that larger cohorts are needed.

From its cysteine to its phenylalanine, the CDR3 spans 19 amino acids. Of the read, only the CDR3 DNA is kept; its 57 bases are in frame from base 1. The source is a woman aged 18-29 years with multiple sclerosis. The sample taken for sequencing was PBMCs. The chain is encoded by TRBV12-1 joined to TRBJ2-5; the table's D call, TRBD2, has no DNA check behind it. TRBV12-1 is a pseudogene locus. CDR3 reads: CASSFGAPSGDHFQETQYF. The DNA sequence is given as TGTGCCAGCAGCTTTGGAGCGCCTAGCGGGGACCATTTCCAAGAGACCCAGTACTTC.